The clone carrying this T cell receptor (beta chain) has more than one count but fewer than ten. Clones were sequenced by immunoSEQ multiplex PCR, and TCRdb holds only the in-frame ones, with some missing. The sample holds 70,000 or so clones, roughly four fifths seen once. This specimen belongs to a study of blood T cell repertoires in COVID-19. The origin of this receptor is a man aged 60 to 69 with COVID-19, enrolled during active disease. Specimen: peripheral blood.

CDR3 sequence: CSVEQGRNTEAFF. The CDR3, as DNA: TGCAGCGTTGAGCAGGGAAGGAACACTGAAGCTTTCTTT. V usage is TRBV29-1 and J usage is TRBJ1-1, with a possible D match to TRBD1 (5 bases). Germline values: CDR1 SQVTM, CDR2 ANQGSEA. V was cut by 3 bases and J by 1 base, with 9 bases left in between. This CDR3 is 13 amino acids long.